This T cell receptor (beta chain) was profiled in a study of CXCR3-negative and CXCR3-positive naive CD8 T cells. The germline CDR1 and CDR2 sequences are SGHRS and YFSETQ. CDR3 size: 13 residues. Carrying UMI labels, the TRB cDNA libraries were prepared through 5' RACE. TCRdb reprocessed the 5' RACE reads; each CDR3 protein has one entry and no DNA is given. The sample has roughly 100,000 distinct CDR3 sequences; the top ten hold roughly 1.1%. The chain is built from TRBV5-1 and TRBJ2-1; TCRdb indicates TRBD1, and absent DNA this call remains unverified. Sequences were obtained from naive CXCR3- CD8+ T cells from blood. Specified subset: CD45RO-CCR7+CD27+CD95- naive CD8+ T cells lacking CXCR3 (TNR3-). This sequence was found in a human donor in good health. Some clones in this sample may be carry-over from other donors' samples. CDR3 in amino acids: CASSLEGAWHQFF.